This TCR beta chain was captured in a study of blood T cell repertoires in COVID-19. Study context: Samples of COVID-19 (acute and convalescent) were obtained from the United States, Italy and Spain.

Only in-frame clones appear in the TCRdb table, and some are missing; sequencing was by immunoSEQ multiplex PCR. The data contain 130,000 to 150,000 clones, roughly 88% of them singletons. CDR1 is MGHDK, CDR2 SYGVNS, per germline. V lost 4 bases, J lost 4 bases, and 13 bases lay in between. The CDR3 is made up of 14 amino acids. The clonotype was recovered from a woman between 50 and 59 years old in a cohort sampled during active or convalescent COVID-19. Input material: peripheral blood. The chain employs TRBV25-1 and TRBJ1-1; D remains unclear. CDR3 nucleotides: TGTGCCAGCAGTGTACCCGGGGTGACCACTGAAGCTTTCTTT. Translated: CASSVPGVTTEAFF.